This section outlines one T cell receptor (beta chain) sequence together with its context. Antigen unknown. V lost 0 bases and J 6 bases, leaving 9 bases between the germline ends. Germline V gene data show CDR1 as MNHEY and CDR2 as SMNVEV (reference sequence). The CDR3 runs to 15 residues. This sample is drawn from a study of cytomegalovirus exposure and HLA in healthy donors. Overall study context: The approximately 120 validation repertoires, a later analysis reported, used the same platform as the approximately 650 first-cohort repertoires.

Method: immunoSEQ multiplex PCR; TCRdb's copy keeps in-frame clones and lacks some. The sample gives about 44,000 clones, 80% to 95% of which show up once; more than 2% is in the top ten. Notes on the study in general: Using the classifier, cytomegalovirus status was reportedly diagnosed with high specificity and sensitivity.

Input material: PBMCs. This clonotype originated in a woman under 30 in good health and CMV-seronegative. V gene TRBV27 combines with J gene TRBJ1-6; tentative D call: TRBD1 (6 bases). CDR3 sequence reads: CASSLSRTANSPLHF. The CDR3 coding sequence is TGTGCCAGCAGTTTATCGAGGACAGCTAATTCACCCCTCCACTTT.